These T cell receptor beta chains were read from a single sample in a study of graft-versus-host responses after intestinal transplantation. Assay used: immunoSEQ multiplex PCR; TCRdb lists only in-frame clones, some missing. The data show about 90,000 clones, around 93% seen once. Which antigens these TCRs recognize remains unknown. The sequencing used unstimulated CD8+ T cells sorted from spleen or lymph node cells, collected before transplant. The receptor source for this set is a human donor who was the organ donor for an intestinal transplant. CDR3s include the opening cysteine and the closing phenylalanine or tryptophan. D genes are given only for firm matches. Size is omitted from some rows. Given values are once, few, many or a class for expanded clones.

abundance,d_gene,j_gene,v_gene,CDR3aa,CDR3nt
NA,TRBD1,TRBJ2-7,TRBV11-2,CASRLQGAYEQYF,TGTGCCAGCAGATTACAGGGGGCGTACGAGCAGTACTTC
few,TRBD1,TRBJ1-1,TRBV5-1,CASSSGQGARESEAFF,TGCGCCAGCAGCTCGGGACAGGGGGCCCGGGAGTCTGAAGCTTTCTTT
NA,NA,TRBJ2-3,TRBV7-9,CASSLADSPDTQYF,TGTGCCAGCAGCTTAGCGGACAGCCCAGATACGCAGTATTTT
NA,TRBD2,TRBJ2-1,TRBV27,CASSLLAGVYNEQFF,TGTGCCAGCAGTTTGCTGGCGGGGGTATACAATGAGCAGTTCTTC
once,NA,TRBJ2-1,TRBV27,CASSLGRGVGEQFF,TGTGCCAGCAGTTTGGGCAGGGGTGTAGGTGAGCAGTTCTTC
NA,NA,TRBJ2-3,TRBV29-1,CSVSRAQSTDTQYF,TGCAGCGTTTCGCGGGCACAGAGCACAGATACGCAGTATTTT
NA,NA,TRBJ2-1,TRBV28,CASSQWGGPNEQFF,TGTGCCAGCAGCCAATGGGGGGGGCCCAATGAGCAGTTCTTC
NA,NA,TRBJ1-2,TRBV5-4,CASSQVPTNGYTF,TGTGCCAGCAGCCAAGTACCGACAAATGGCTACACCTTC
NA,NA,TRBJ1-2,TRBV28,CASSYTDSRLANYGYTF,TGTGCCAGCAGTTATACGGACAGCCGCCTCGCTAACTATGGCTACACCTTC
NA,NA,TRBJ2-1,TRBV27,CASSSSNEQFF,TGTGCCAGCAGTTCCTCCAATGAGCAGTTCTTC
NA,NA,TRBJ2-7,TRBV9,CASSVAGSGSYEQYF,TGTGCCAGCAGCGTGGCAGGGTCGGGCTCCTACGAGCAGTACTTC
NA,TRBD2,TRBJ2-7,TRBV6-6,CASIRLAGGPWGEQYF,TGTGCCAGCATTCGACTAGCGGGGGGGCCTTGGGGCGAGCAGTACTTC
NA,NA,TRBJ1-1,TRBV5-6,CASSLMATMAAAFF,TGTGCCAGCAGCTTGATGGCCACCATGGCGGCAGCTTTCTTT
NA,NA,TRBJ1-6,TRBV18,CASSLVGGGHSPLHF,TGTGCCAGCTCGCTCGTAGGAGGAGGGCATTCACCCCTCCACTTT
NA,TRBD1,TRBJ1-6,TRBV6-1,CASSEVAGQGGSPLHF,TGTGCCAGCAGTGAAGTGGCGGGACAGGGCGGTTCACCCCTCCACTTT
NA,TRBD2,TRBJ2-3,TRBV5-4,CASWTSGSYTQYF,TGTGCCAGTTGGACTAGCGGGAGTTATACGCAGTATTTT
NA,TRBD1,TRBJ2-7,TRBV29-1,CSVVGQGATEQYF,TGCAGCGTTGTGGGACAGGGCGCGACCGAGCAGTACTTC
once,TRBD1,TRBJ1-1,TRBV9,CASSAGQVSEAFF,TGTGCCAGCAGCGCCGGACAGGTATCTGAAGCTTTCTTT
NA,NA,TRBJ2-1,TRBV15,CATSSHETIRNNEQFF,TGTGCCACCAGCAGCCACGAGACTATCAGGAACAATGAGCAGTTCTTC
few,NA,TRBJ1-5,TRBV6-6,CASSSGDTHQPQHF,TGTGCCAGCAGTTCAGGGGACACCCATCAGCCCCAGCATTTT
NA,NA,TRBJ2-7,TRBV6-1,CASSEAGLRPGGQYF,TGTGCCAGCAGTGAGGCCGGGCTACGTCCCGGGGGGCAGTACTTC
NA,TRBD2,TRBJ2-5,TRBV7-9,CASSLRLAQTETQYF,TGTGCCAGCAGCTTACGACTAGCTCAAACAGAGACCCAGTACTTC
NA,TRBD2,TRBJ2-1,TRBV19,CASTQGLHEQFF,TGTGCCAGTACCCAGGGACTACATGAGCAGTTCTTC
once,TRBD2,TRBJ2-7,TRBV28,CASSSSLAGYEQYF,TGTGCCAGCAGTTCTTCACTAGCGGGCTACGAGCAGTACTTC
once,NA,TRBJ2-7,TRBV7-9,CASSPPVSHEQYF,TGTGCCAGCAGCCCTCCGGTATCCCACGAGCAGTACTTC
NA,NA,TRBJ2-5,TRBV4-1,CASSQDVALRSIIEEETQYF,TGCGCCAGCAGCCAAGATGTGGCTCTCCGATCAATCATTGAAGAAGAGACCCAGTACTTC
NA,TRBD1,TRBJ2-7,TRBV5-1,CASSWWDSSYEQYF,TGCGCCAGCAGCTGGTGGGACAGCTCCTACGAGCAGTACTTC
NA,TRBD2,TRBJ2-5,TRBV15,CATSRDPQREGNQETQYF,TGTGCCACCAGCAGAGATCCTCAGCGGGAGGGCAATCAAGAGACCCAGTACTTC
NA,NA,TRBJ2-3,TRBV4-1,CASSLRGFSTDTQYF,TGCGCCAGCAGCCTTCGGGGGTTCAGCACAGATACGCAGTATTTT
NA,NA,TRBJ2-1,TRBV4-3,CASSQALPGLGYNEQFF,TGCGCCAGCAGCCAAGCCTTACCGGGACTCGGATACAATGAGCAGTTCTTC
NA,TRBD2,TRBJ2-1,TRBV4-1,CASSQLTSGSQFF,TGCGCCAGCAGCCAGCTTACTAGCGGGAGTCAGTTCTTC
NA,TRBD2,TRBJ2-1,TRBV10-3,CAISEVRRGGPSEQFF,TGTGCCATCAGTGAGGTCCGGCGGGGGGGCCCGAGTGAGCAGTTCTTC
NA,TRBD2,TRBJ2-7,TRBV9,CASSAGTSGVYEQYF,TGTGCCAGCAGCGCGGGGACTAGCGGAGTCTACGAGCAGTACTTC
once,NA,TRBJ2-7,TRBV6-5,CASSYSSLYEQYF,TGTGCCAGCAGTTACTCCAGTCTTTACGAGCAGTACTTC
NA,TRBD1,TRBJ2-1,TRBV10-3,CAISVGDRDYNEQFF,TGTGCCATCAGTGTGGGGGACAGGGATTACAATGAGCAGTTCTTC
NA,TRBD2,TRBJ2-7,TRBV5-4,CASSLAGGSSYEQYF,TGTGCCAGCAGCTTGGCGGGGGGAAGCAGCTACGAGCAGTACTTC
NA,TRBD2,TRBJ2-5,TRBV9,CASSLLGGSQETQYF,TGTGCCAGCAGCCTATTGGGGGGGAGCCAAGAGACCCAGTACTTC
NA,NA,TRBJ1-3,TRBV5-1,CASSPRVASGNTIYF,TGCGCCAGCAGCCCCCGGGTAGCCTCTGGAAACACCATATATTTT
NA,NA,TRBJ2-6,TRBV7-9,CASSRLGSGANVLTF,TGTGCCAGCAGCCGCCTCGGCTCTGGGGCCAACGTCCTGACTTTC
NA,TRBD1,TRBJ1-4,TRBV5-8,CASSSTITGGVGEKLFF,TGTGCCAGCAGCTCCACGATTACAGGGGGCGTAGGGGAAAAACTGTTTTTT
NA,NA,TRBJ2-3,TRBV9,CASSPRGGGWETPDTQYF,TGTGCCAGCAGCCCCCGAGGGGGAGGGTGGGAGACCCCAGATACGCAGTATTTT
NA,TRBD1,TRBJ1-5,TRBV7-9,CASSNTGGHQPQHF,TGTGCCAGCAGCAATACAGGGGGCCATCAGCCCCAGCATTTT
NA,TRBD2,TRBJ2-5,TRBV6-1,CASSELAGGQETQYF,TGTGCCAGCAGTGAATTAGCGGGGGGGCAAGAGACCCAGTACTTC
NA,NA,TRBJ2-1,TRBV4-1,CASSPPMIVDNEQFF,TGCGCCAGCAGCCCGCCCATGATAGTGGACAATGAGCAGTTCTTC
NA,TRBD2,TRBJ2-7,TRBV29-1,CSVVGGNYEQYF,TGCAGCGTAGTGGGAGGGAACTACGAGCAGTACTTC
NA,TRBD2,TRBJ2-1,TRBV15,CATSRASGGDYNEQFF,TGTGCCACCAGCAGAGCTAGCGGGGGGGACTACAATGAGCAGTTCTTC
NA,NA,TRBJ2-3,TRBV11-2,CASSWGPTDTQYF,TGTGCCAGCAGCTGGGGCCCTACAGATACGCAGTATTTT
NA,NA,TRBJ2-7,TRBV27,CATRGASYEQYF,TGTGCCACCAGAGGGGCGTCCTACGAGCAGTACTTC
NA,TRBD1,TRBJ2-4,TRBV7-9,CASSDGQGRKNIQYF,TGTGCCAGCAGCGACGGACAGGGGAGGAAAAACATTCAGTACTTC
NA,NA,TRBJ2-1,TRBV7-9,CASTLHSSYNEQFF,TGTGCCAGCACCCTCCACAGCTCCTACAATGAGCAGTTCTTC
NA,TRBD2,TRBJ2-5,TRBV5-6,CASSPGLAGGLETQYF,TGTGCCAGCAGCCCGGGACTAGCGGGGGGATTAGAGACCCAGTACTTC
NA,NA,TRBJ2-2,TRBV7-6,CASSYTTGELFF,TGTGCCAGCAGCTACACGACCGGGGAGCTGTTTTTT
NA,NA,TRBJ2-7,TRBV21-1,CASSKVPRAYEQYF,TGTGCCAGCAGCAAAGTTCCCAGGGCGTACGAGCAGTACTTC